These 21 T cell receptor beta chains share one sample of origin, sequenced in a study of blood T cell repertoires in COVID-19 (dated by TCRdb to about 2020). The library was generated by the immunoSEQ multiplex PCR assay. TCRdb limited this immuneACCESS table to in-frame rearrangements with V and J called. A share of clones is missing; checked studies link under half to unresolved V genes, and the rest is unexplained. The sample contains some 350,000 clones, 88% of them found a single time. The top ten constitute about 7.3% of the sample. The sequencing input was peripheral blood. These receptor sequences come from a woman in her seventies with COVID-19, enrolled during active disease.

The CDR3 sequence is CATSDPGFGNTIYF. The CDR3 DNA reads as TGTGCCACCAGTGACCCGGGATTCGGAAACACCATATATTTT. The chain joins TRBV24-1 to TRBJ1-3; D is undetermined. CDR3 length: 14 amino acids. V gave up 4 bases and J gave up 4 bases, with 10 bases separating them. Germline V CDR1 and CDR2: KGHDR, SFDVKD.

In its sample, this clone was seen once. The DNA for the CDR3 is TGTGCCAGCAGCTTGGAGCGGGGGGCCGTCCACAATGAGCAGTTCTTC. Amino acids: CASSLERGAVHNEQFF. The rearrangement links TRBV11-3 to TRBJ2-1, with 9 bases lining up with TRBD2. The CDR3 sequence is 16 residues long. V dropped 3 bases and J dropped 5; count of bases not matched to a gene: 8. Germline loops: CDR1 SGHNT, CDR2 YENEEA.

Only a few counts were recorded for this clone. The rearrangement links TRBV7-9 to TRBJ2-7; 8 bases are a match to TRBD1. The ends lost 4 bases at V and 7 bases at J; junction bases unmatched: 6. Germline V CDR1 and CDR2: SEHNR, FQNEAQ (reference sequence). The CDR3 sequence is 13 residues long. The CDR3 coding sequence is TGTGCCAGCAGCTCGCGCAGGGGGCTTGAGCAGTACTTC. It is translated as CASSSRRGLEQYF.

The sample holds one count of this clone. The chain links TRBV28 to TRBJ2-5; no clear D. Trimming cost V 6 bases and J 5 bases, with 4 bases left between them. CDR3 length: 10 residues. Germline CDR1 is MDHEN and CDR2 is SYDVKM. The CDR3 DNA sequence: TGTGCCAGCAGAGCGGAGACCCAGTACTTC. Translation: CASRAETQYF.

The count of this clone is one. This chain connects TRBV2 to TRBJ2-7, with 7 bases identical to TRBD1. The CDR3 contains 15 residues. The ends lost 6 bases at V and 4 bases at J; junction bases unmatched: 12. Germline CDR1 is SNHLY and CDR2 is FYNNEI. The CDR3 reads CASRIPMGQLYEQYF. CDR3 DNA: TGTGCCAGCAGAATACCAATGGGACAGCTATACGAGCAGTACTTC.

The chain joins TRBV27 to TRBJ1-5; TRBD1 matches 10 bases. The trim removed 6 bases at V and 4 bases at J, leaving 3 bases unmatched. The CDR3 covers 14 residues. From germline, CDR1 is MNHEY and CDR2 SMNVEV (reference sequence). In nucleotides, the CDR3 is TGTGCCAGCAGACCGGGACAGGGGAATCAGCCCCAGCATTTT. Translating gives CASRPGQGNQPQHF.

This rearrangement joins TRBV6-5 to TRBJ2-7; TRBD2 matches at 10 bases. CDR1 MNHEY and CDR2 SVGAGI come from the germline V gene. The CDR3 is 14 residues long. J lost 4 bases, V lost 8 bases, and 8 bases had no gene match. The CDR3 DNA reads TGTGCCAGCGCACAGCGGGGGGGCCTATACGAGCAGTACTTC. Its protein is CASAQRGGLYEQYF.

The chain employs TRBV19 and TRBJ1-1; possibly TRBD1 for D (6 bases). Trimming took 1 base from V and 4 from J, leaving 13 bases between them. CDR3 length equals 15 residues. Germline V gives CDR1 LNHDA, CDR2 SQIVND (reference sequence). The DNA of the CDR3 is TGTGCCAGTAGTATAGCTACACAGGGAAGCACTGAAGCTTTCTTT. This sequence encodes CASSIATQGSTEAFF. Full variable domain (remainder filled in from reference TRBV19 and TRBJ1-1): DGGITQSPKYLFRKEGQNVTLSCEQNLNHDAMYWYRQDPGQGLRLIYYSQIVNDFQKGDIAEGYSVSREKKESFPLTVTSAQKNPTAFYLCASSIATQGSTEAFFGQGTRLTVV.

The V gene is TRBV5-1, the J gene TRBJ2-5; D is possibly TRBD2 (5 bases). CDR1 is SGHRS and CDR2 is YFSETQ in the germline V gene. The CDR3 runs to 15 residues. Trimming left V 4 bases short and J 1 base short, with 14 bases between. The chain's CDR3 is CASSTDGNLQETQYF. The CDR3 bases are TGCGCCAGCAGCACCGACGGGAATCTCCAAGAGACCCAGTACTTC.

This chain links TRBV24-1 with TRBJ1-3; no definite D call. Trimming took 2 bases from V and 4 from J, leaving 17 bases between them. The CDR3 totals 17 residues. Germline CDR1 KGHDR, CDR2 SFDVKD. The CDR3, as DNA: TGTGCCACCAGTGATTCCACCCCGACATCGTACGGAAACACCATATATTTT. Translating it yields CATSDSTPTSYGNTIYF.

This chain links TRBV19 with TRBJ1-2; TRBD1 matches at 8 bases. Looked up from germline, CDR1 is LNHDA and CDR2 is SQIVND (reference sequence). Trimming cost V 10 bases and J 5 bases; bases outside gene matches: 3. This CDR3 is 11 amino acids long. CDR3 bases: TGTGCCATTCGACAGGGGTATGGCTACACCTTC. Translated, it gives CAIRQGYGYTF.

The chain employs TRBV28 and TRBJ1-6; 7 nucleotides agree with TRBD1. Trimming took 6 bases from V and 7 from J; bases not matched to a gene: 9. The germline V gene encodes CDR1 MDHEN and CDR2 SYDVKM. The CDR3 covers 15 residues. The CDR3 DNA sequence: TGTGCCAGCAGGGAACAGGGGACGGGGAATTCACCCCTCCACTTT. Protein sequence: CASREQGTGNSPLHF. The variable domain in full, with the rest retrieved from reference TRBV28 and TRBJ1-6, is DVKVTQSSRYLVKRTGEKVFLECVQDMDHENMFWYRQDPGLGLRLIYFSYDVKMKEKGDIPEGYSVSREKKERFSLILESASTNQTSMYLCASREQGTGNSPLHFGNGTRLTVT.

V is TRBV19 and J is TRBJ2-3; weak D call: TRBD1 (6 bases). The CDR3 sequence is 12 residues long. V was trimmed by 11 bases and J by 1 base, leaving 10 bases between them. CDR1 and CDR2 (germline): LNHDA, SQIVND (reference sequence). CDR3 in amino acids: CAAGDRTDTQYF. CDR3 sequence (DNA): TGTGCCGCAGGGGACCGCACAGATACGCAGTATTTT.

This clone appeared a single time. The rearrangement links TRBV27 to TRBJ1-1, with TRBD1 matching over 9 bases. V lost 7 bases to trimming and J lost 4 bases; unmatched junction nucleotides: 7. This CDR3 is 14 amino acids long. Germline V gene data show CDR1 as MNHEY and CDR2 as SMNVEV (reference sequence). CDR3 in amino acids: CASTRTGVTTEAFF. CDR3 DNA: TGTGCCAGCACTAGGACAGGGGTCACCACTGAAGCTTTCTTT.

This rearrangement joins TRBV28 to TRBJ1-6, with D perhaps matching TRBD1 (6 bases). Germline V gene sequence: CDR1 MDHEN, CDR2 SYDVKM. This CDR3 has 14 residues. V was shortened by 6 bases and J by 8 bases, with 14 bases between the two germline ends. The CDR3 nucleotides read TGTGCCAGCAGGCCCGGGACACAAGATTCACCCCTCCACTTT. It is translated as CASRPGTQDSPLHF.

This clone showed up just once. This rearrangement joins TRBV2 to TRBJ1-1; D is ambiguous. With 0 bases removed from V and 0 bases from J, the gap between germline ends came to 11 bases. From germline, CDR1 is SNHLY and CDR2 FYNNEI. The CDR3 spans 16 residues. DNA for the CDR3: TGTGCCAGCAGTGAAGCGCTTCAGAACATGAACACTGAAGCTTTCTTT. Protein sequence: CASSEALQNMNTEAFF.

The chain couples TRBV9 to TRBJ2-1; the match to TRBD2 covers 9 bases. There are 16 residues in the CDR3. Germline V gene lookup returns CDR1 SGDLS and CDR2 YYNGEE. The junction had 9 bases not matched to a gene; V was cut back by 4 bases and J by 4 bases. CDR3 residues: CASSIRGGAGYNEQFF. In nucleotides, the CDR3 is TGTGCCAGCAGCATCCGCGGGGGGGCAGGTTACAATGAGCAGTTCTTC.

The V call is TRBV2, the J call TRBJ1-6; the match to TRBD1 covers 7 bases. The CDR3 has 17 residues. Germline trimming cut 3 bases from V and 7 bases from J; bases unmatched to any gene: 12. In germline, CDR1 is SNHLY, CDR2 FYNNEI. The CDR3, as DNA: TGTGCCAGCAGTGATTCCGGGGGCAGGGGGTGGAATTCACCCCTCCACTTT. It is translated as CASSDSGGRGWNSPLHF.

The CDR3 here is CATSDLRGRGYNEQFF. CDR3 in DNA: TGTGCCACCAGTGATTTGCGGGGTCGGGGTTACAATGAGCAGTTCTTC. The chain recombines TRBV24-1 with TRBJ2-1; weak D call: TRBD2 (5 bases). CDR3 size: 16 residues. V lost 0 bases and J lost 4, with 12 bases in between. Germline lookup yields CDR1 KGHDR and CDR2 SFDVKD.

This chain connects TRBV5-1 to TRBJ1-1; tentatively, D is TRBD1 (6 bases). The CDR3 extends over 13 amino acids. Germline lookup yields CDR1 SGHRS and CDR2 YFSETQ. Trimming cost V 0 bases and J 7 bases, with 10 bases left between them. CDR3 sequence: CASSLGQESEAFF. The CDR3 nucleotides are TGCGCCAGCAGCTTGGGACAGGAGAGTGAAGCTTTCTTT.

The chain combines TRBV5-1 with TRBJ2-7; 9 bases match TRBD1. This CDR3 has 17 residues. J lost 3 bases, V lost 2 bases, and 12 bases had no gene match. Germline lookup yields CDR1 SGHRS and CDR2 YFSETQ. CDR3 region: CASSFLGQGPVYYEQYF. The CDR3 nucleotides read TGCGCCAGCAGCTTTCTCGGACAGGGGCCCGTTTACTACGAGCAGTACTTC.